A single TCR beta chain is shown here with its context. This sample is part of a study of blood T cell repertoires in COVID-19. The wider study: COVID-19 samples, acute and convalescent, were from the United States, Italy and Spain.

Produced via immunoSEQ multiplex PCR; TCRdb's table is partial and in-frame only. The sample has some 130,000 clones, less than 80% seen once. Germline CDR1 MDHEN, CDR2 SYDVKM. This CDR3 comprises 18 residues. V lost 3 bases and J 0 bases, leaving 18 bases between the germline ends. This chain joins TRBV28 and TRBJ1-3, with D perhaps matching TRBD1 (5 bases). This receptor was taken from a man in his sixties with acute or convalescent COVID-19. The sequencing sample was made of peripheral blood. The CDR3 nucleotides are TGTGCCAGCAGTTTGGGGGGTCGTGGGCAGCTCTCTGGAAACACCATATATTTT. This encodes CASSLGGRGQLSGNTIYF.